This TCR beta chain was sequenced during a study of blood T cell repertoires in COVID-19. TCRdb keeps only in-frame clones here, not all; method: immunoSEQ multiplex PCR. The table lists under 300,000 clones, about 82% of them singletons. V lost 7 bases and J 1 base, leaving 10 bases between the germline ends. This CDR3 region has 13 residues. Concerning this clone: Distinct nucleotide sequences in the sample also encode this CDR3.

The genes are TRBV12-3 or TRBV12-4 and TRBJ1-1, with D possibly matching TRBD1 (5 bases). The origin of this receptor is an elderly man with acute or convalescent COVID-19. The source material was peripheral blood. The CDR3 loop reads CASTLRGNTEAFF. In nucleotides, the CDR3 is TGTGCCAGCACCCTAAGGGGGAACACTGAAGCTTTCTTT.